This is a list of T cell receptor beta chains from one sample in a study of cytomegalovirus exposure and HLA in healthy donors. Method: immunoSEQ multiplex PCR; TCRdb's copy keeps in-frame clones and lacks some. The sample holds 110,000 or so clones, 65% to 75% seen once. Sample: PBMCs. The receptors stem from a woman between 40 and 55 years old in good health and CMV-seropositive. The CDR3 runs from the conserved cysteine through the conserved F or W. A D gene is named only where the DNA matches it firmly. Clone size is shown for a subset of rows, as once, few, many or a class of expanded clone.

v_gene	abundance	d_gene	j_gene	CDR3aa	CDR3nt
TRBV9	.	TRBD1	TRBJ1-1	CASSVGGGQAQAFF	TGTGCCAGCAGCGTAGGAGGGGGACAGGCTCAAGCTTTCTTT
TRBV7-8	few	TRBD1	TRBJ1-6	CASSLRPAGGNSPLHF	TGTGCCAGCAGCTTACGCCCGGCAGGGGGGAATTCACCCCTCCACTTT
TRBV9	.	.	TRBJ2-5	CASSRRALQETQYF	TGTGCCAGCAGCCGGAGGGCCCTCCAAGAGACCCAGTACTTC
TRBV5-6	.	.	TRBJ2-1	CASSQHRVDSPNEQFF	TGTGCCAGCAGCCAACACCGCGTAGACAGCCCCAATGAGCAGTTCTTC
TRBV19	once	TRBD2	TRBJ2-2	CASSGTSGSGGELFF	TGTGCCAGTAGTGGGACTAGCGGGAGTGGCGGGGAGCTGTTTTTT
TRBV13	.	.	TRBJ2-1	CASSLPGQNELQFF	TGTGCCAGCAGCCTACCCGGACAGAATGAGTTGCAGTTCTTC
TRBV5-4	.	.	TRBJ2-1	CASSLSVTNLGEQFF	TGTGCCAGCAGCTTGAGTGTGACTAACTTGGGTGAGCAGTTCTTC
TRBV7-3	.	TRBD2	TRBJ2-1	CASSLGWGLAEFF	TGTGCCAGCAGCTTAGGGTGGGGTCTAGCGGAGTTCTTC
TRBV5-1	.	TRBD2	TRBJ2-1	CASSLAPGLGETEQFF	TGCGCCAGCAGCTTGGCCCCGGGACTAGGCGAGACTGAGCAGTTCTTC
TRBV19	few	.	TRBJ2-3	CASRDSGVTDTQYF	TGTGCCAGCCGGGACTCGGGGGTTACAGATACGCAGTATTTT
TRBV6-6	.	.	TRBJ2-5	CASSGLGLSYQETQYF	TGTGCCAGCAGCGGGCTCGGACTCTCGTACCAAGAGACCCAGTACTTC
TRBV6-5	once	.	TRBJ2-2	CASSYGAYANTGELFF	TGTGCCAGCAGTTACGGGGCGTACGCGAACACCGGGGAGCTGTTTTTT
TRBV27	.	TRBD1	TRBJ2-7	CASSSDRGTHEQYF	TGTGCCAGCAGTTCGGACAGGGGGACCCACGAGCAGTACTTC
TRBV5-1	.	TRBD2	TRBJ2-3	CASRGLAGVSFSTDTQYF	TGCGCCAGCAGGGGACTAGCGGGGGTTTCTTTTAGCACAGATACGCAGTATTTT
TRBV11-1	.	.	TRBJ1-2	CASSLRGNYGYTF	TGTGCCAGCAGCCTCAGGGGTAACTATGGCTACACCTTC
TRBV28	.	.	TRBJ2-7	CASSLSRGTYEQYF	TGTGCCAGCAGTTTAAGCAGGGGAACCTACGAGCAGTACTTC
TRBV19	.	TRBD1	TRBJ2-5	CASSVDRGLETQYF	TGTGCCAGTAGTGTGGACAGGGGGCTGGAGACCCAGTACTTC
TRBV7-6	.	TRBD1	TRBJ2-5	CASSLAGQGQETQYF	TGTGCCAGCAGCTTAGCTGGACAGGGGCAAGAGACCCAGTACTTC
TRBV7-3	.	.	TRBJ2-3	CASSLSVADTQYF	TGTGCCAGCAGCTTAAGCGTGGCAGATACGCAGTATTTT
TRBV7-9	.	.	TRBJ2-1	CASTVAYLYNEQFF	TGTGCCAGCACCGTAGCTTATCTCTACAATGAGCAGTTCTTC
TRBV15	.	.	TRBJ2-1	CATSRGTLKQFF	TGTGCCACCAGCAGGGGGACTTTGAAGCAGTTCTTC
TRBV29-1	.	.	TRBJ2-7	CSVLDPGEQYF	TGCAGCGTTCTGGACCCGGGGGAGCAGTACTTC
TRBV7-6	few	.	TRBJ2-2	CASSPQGKVSGELFF	TGTGCCAGCAGCCCCCAGGGAAAGGTATCCGGGGAGCTGTTTTTT
TRBV5-1	.	TRBD2	TRBJ2-7	CASSLERETYEQYF	TGCGCCAGCAGCTTGGAGCGGGAGACCTACGAGCAGTACTTC
TRBV30	once	TRBD2	TRBJ2-5	CAWSSLRLAGGQETQYF	TGTGCCTGGAGTTCGCTGCGATTAGCGGGAGGGCAGGAGACCCAGTACTTC
TRBV30	.	.	TRBJ1-3	CAWDRQRRSGNTIYF	TGTGCCTGGGACAGACAGCGACGCTCTGGAAACACCATATATTTT
TRBV4-3	.	.	TRBJ2-5	CASSQDRAETQYF	TGCGCCAGCAGCCAAGACAGGGCAGAGACCCAGTACTTC
TRBV11-3	.	TRBD2	TRBJ2-3	CASSLAQGLADTDTQYF	TGTGCCAGCAGCTTAGCGCAGGGACTAGCGGACACAGATACGCAGTATTTT
TRBV10-3	.	.	TRBJ2-3	CAISESQGGTDTQYF	TGTGCCATCAGTGAGAGTCAGGGGGGAACAGATACGCAGTATTTT
TRBV18	.	TRBD1	TRBJ1-1	CASSQGAEAFF	TGTGCCAGCTCCCAGGGGGCTGAAGCTTTCTTT
TRBV25-1	.	.	TRBJ2-4	CASSGRGPLAKNIQYF	TGTGCCAGCAGTGGCCGGGGTCCTCTAGCCAAAAACATTCAGTACTTC
TRBV19	.	.	TRBJ1-2	CASSVGSVSYGYTF	TGTGCCAGTAGTGTAGGCAGCGTTAGCTATGGCTACACCTTC
TRBV7-2	.	.	TRBJ1-5	CASSLGQRNQPQHF	TGTGCCAGCAGCTTAGGACAGCGCAATCAGCCCCAGCATTTT
TRBV5-4	.	TRBD2	TRBJ2-7	CASSLASSSGRSYEQYF	TGTGCCAGCAGCTTGGCCAGCTCTAGCGGCCGCTCCTACGAGCAGTACTTC
TRBV28	.	.	TRBJ1-4	CASSWPTTNEKLFF	TGTGCCAGCAGTTGGCCAACAACTAATGAAAAACTGTTTTTT
TRBV21-1	few	.	TRBJ1-1	CASTQGGGRDTEAFF	TGTGCCAGCACCCAAGGGGGGGGCAGGGACACTGAAGCTTTCTTT
TRBV27	.	.	TRBJ2-4	CASSLGVSERDIQYF	TGTGCCAGCAGTTTAGGGGTCTCAGAGAGGGACATTCAGTACTTC
TRBV7-2	.	TRBD2	TRBJ2-7	CASSSGLATGEQYF	TGTGCCAGCAGCTCGGGACTAGCAACCGGCGAGCAGTACTTC
TRBV7-9	.	.	TRBJ2-3	CASSLVVGDKSQYF	TGTGCCAGCAGCTTAGTTGTGGGGGACAAGTCGCAGTATTTT
TRBV9	.	.	TRBJ1-1	CASTSTESNTEAFF	TGTGCCAGCACCTCGACAGAGTCTAACACTGAAGCTTTCTTT
TRBV6-1	.	.	TRBJ1-2	CASLRLDSDGYTF	TGTGCCAGCCTCCGGCTGGACAGCGATGGCTACACCTTC
TRBV2	.	TRBD1	TRBJ1-5	CASSEQTGSNQPQHF	TGTGCCAGCAGTGAACAGACAGGGAGCAATCAGCCCCAGCATTTT
TRBV27	.	.	TRBJ2-1	CASSSGTSSYNEQFF	TGTGCCAGCAGTTCCGGGACTTCCTCCTACAATGAGCAGTTCTTC
TRBV6-1	.	TRBD1	TRBJ2-7	CASSRQGYEQYF	TGTGCCAGCAGCAGACAGGGCTACGAGCAGTACTTC
TRBV7-3	once	TRBD2	TRBJ2-1	CASSPRTSGGSYNEQFF	TGTGCCAGCAGCCCCCGGACTAGCGGGGGGAGTTACAATGAGCAGTTCTTC